This T cell receptor beta chain was recorded in a study of blood T cell repertoires in COVID-19. About the study: Collection of acute and convalescent COVID-19 samples took place in the United States, Italy and Spain. The analysed material was cDNA or gDNA that came from T cells, B-cell-depleted T cells, or PBMCs.

The germline V gene encodes CDR1 SNHLY and CDR2 FYNNEI. Trimming at V came to 7 bases and at J to 7 bases, leaving 4 bases not matched to a gene. CDR3 length: 12 residues. The table lists this clone with a count of one. How the authors handled the data: Amplifying reference gene primers gave estimates of nucleated cell counts. Produced via immunoSEQ multiplex PCR; TCRdb's table is partial and in-frame only. V and J calls plus clone size are reproduced from that table; the DNA served to infer D and trimming. This table has roughly 180,000 clones, 87% appearing once. Self-reported history from a screening survey and questionnaire set each donor's cohort.

The origin of this receptor is a woman between 25 and 40 years old who had recovered from COVID-19. The chain joins TRBV2 to TRBJ1-2, with 9 bases aligning to TRBD1. Sequenced input: PBMCs or T cells enriched from blood (not recorded which). The CDR3 bases are TGTGCCAGCAAGGGACAGGGCATTGGCTACACCTTC. Protein sequence: CASKGQGIGYTF.